Below, 6 T cell receptor beta chains from the same sample are listed, as sequenced in a study of post-analysis software for immune sequencing data. Study outcomes and limitations: Included in a set of five TRBV segments more frequent in patients than controls were TRBV5-6, TRBV5-1 and TRBV20-1.

Carried by the TCR beta cDNA libraries were unique molecular identifiers. MiXCR, applied by TCRdb to the PCR reads, yields one record per CDR3 protein. The table has about 760,000 distinct CDR3 sequences, about 32% seen once. Which antigens these TCRs recognize remains unknown. Sequencing input: blood. All receptors come from a girl aged 10-17 years with multiple sclerosis.

The V call is TRBV7-9, the J call TRBJ1-1; TRBD1 might be the D (5 bases). Trimming left V 0 bases short and J 4 bases short, with 12 bases between. This CDR3 is built from 15 residues. Germline V gene data show CDR1 as SEHNR and CDR2 as FQNEAQ (reference sequence). Here the CDR3 DNA reads TGTGCCAGCAGCTTAGCGAGCGGGGGGACCACTGAAGCTTTCTTT. Protein: CASSLASGGTTEAFF. The complete variable domain, with remaining parts taken from reference TRBV7-9 and TRBJ1-1, reads DTGVSQNPRHKITKRGQNVTFRCDPISEHNRLYWYRQTLGQGPEFLTYFQNEAQLEKSRLLSDRFSAERPKGSFSTLEIQRTEQGDSAMYLCASSLASGGTTEAFFGQGTRLTVV.

This chain links TRBV28 with TRBJ2-5; 8 nucleotides align to TRBD2. Germline CDR1 MDHEN, CDR2 SYDVKM. Trimming at V came to 1 base and at J to 5 bases, leaving 9 bases not matched to a gene. The CDR3 loop spans 16 amino acids. CDR3 sequence: CASSLLAGHNRETQYF. In DNA, the CDR3 is TGTGCCAGCAGTTTATTAGCGGGACATAACCGGGAGACCCAGTACTTC.

Note on this clonotype: It may be a read error: a sequence one base away is much more abundant. The chain recombines TRBV29-1 with TRBJ2-1, with D unclear. The J call may be in error: the DNA end matches TRBJ2-7 better. Germline loops: CDR1 SQVTM, CDR2 ANQGSEA. This CDR3 spans 12 amino acids. This chain's CDR3 is CSVETIYNEQYF. DNA for the CDR3: TGCAGCGTTGAGACAATCTACAATGAGCAGTACTTC.

The CDR3 protein is CSARVPGGVRGETQYF. CDR3 nucleotide sequence: TGCAGTGCTAGAGTACCTGGTGGGGTAAGGGGAGAGACCCAGTACTTC. The chain is built from TRBV20-1 and TRBJ2-5; TRBD1 might be the D (5 bases). CDR1 DFQATT and CDR2 SNEGSKA come from the germline V gene (reference sequence). The CDR3 has 16 residues. The ends were cut back, 1 base at V and 4 bases at J, with 19 bases in the middle.

A few counts support this clonotype. The V and J genes are TRBV10-3 and TRBJ2-5; 9 nucleotides line up with TRBD1. This CDR3 spans 14 amino acids. CDR1 and CDR2 (germline): ENHRY, SYGVKD. V trimming: 11 bases; J trimming: 4 bases; junction bases outside the gene matches: 11. The CDR3 protein is CASRGDREGETQYF. For the CDR3, the DNA is TGTGCCTCAAGGGGGGACAGGGAGGGAGAGACCCAGTACTTC.

The chain couples TRBV2 to TRBJ2-1; D is unclear. Germline V gene sequence: CDR1 SNHLY, CDR2 FYNNEI. CDR3 length: 13 amino acids. The ends were cut back, 8 bases at V and 8 bases at J, with 16 bases in the middle. Here the CDR3 DNA reads TGTGCCAGCCCATCGGGTAGTAACTATGAGCAGTTCTTC. This sequence encodes CASPSGSNYEQFF.